Shown below are 19 T cell receptor beta chains from a single sample sequenced in a study of T cells in Graves' hyperthyroidism and ophthalmopathy. RNA transcripts yielded amplified TCR beta CDR3 regions. A set of HTBI primers served as the primers for a first-round RT-PCR of the TCR CDR3. TCRdb used MiXCR to reprocess the multiplex PCR reads, holding one entry per CDR3 protein. The sample contains under 400,000 distinct CDR3 sequences, less than 20% of which appear only once. The sequencing input was blood. The receptors originated from a woman younger than 35 with Graves' hyperthyroidism that later progressed to Graves' ophthalmopathy.

The table lists this clonotype with many counts. The chain recombines TRBV6-1 with TRBJ1-1; D is possibly TRBD1 (6 bases). CDR3 length: 16 residues. Germline lookup yields CDR1 MNHNS and CDR2 SASEGT. Trimming shortened V by 7 bases and J by 5 bases, and 23 bases separated the two germline ends. The CDR3 sequence: CASTSRGAPGRTEAFF. The DNA for the CDR3 is TGTGCCAGCACCTCCCGGGGGGCCCCCGGGAGGACTGAAGCTTTCTTT.

In this sample, this clonotype turned up many times. The CDR3 region is CASRGTGGIETQYF. CDR3 in DNA: TGTGCCAGCAGGGGGACAGGGGGCATCGAGACCCAGTACTTC. The V gene is TRBV27, the J gene TRBJ2-5, with TRBD1 identical over 12 bases. Per germline, CDR1 MNHEY and CDR2 SMNVEV (reference sequence). After removal of 6 bases from V and 5 bases from J, the junction contained 4 bases not matched to a gene. The CDR3 length is 14 residues.

In its sample, this clonotype was seen many times. The V gene is TRBV10-3, the J gene TRBJ2-1, with 7 bases fitting TRBD2. Germline values: CDR1 ENHRY, CDR2 SYGVKD. V shed 8 bases, J shed 7 bases, and the junction held 8 bases outside the gene matches. The CDR3 is 13 amino acids. CDR3 DNA: TGTGCCATCGGCGGGAGAAAGCGAAATGAGCAGTTCTTC. Translated, it gives CAIGGRKRNEQFF.

This clonotype was seen only a few times. CDR3 in amino acids: CATRSGRAGEQFF. DNA for the CDR3: TGTGCCACCCGGAGCGGGAGGGCCGGAGAGCAGTTCTTC. This chain links TRBV6-1 with TRBJ2-1; TRBD2 matches 10 bases. Germline-derived CDR1 and CDR2 are MNHNS and SASEGT. The CDR3 extends over 13 amino acids. Trimming cost V 10 bases and J 10 bases; bases outside gene matches: 10.

This clonotype has just a few counts. This CDR3 reads CASSPQGTGEQYF. In nucleotides, the CDR3 is TGTGCCAGCAGCCCCCAAGGGACAGGCGAGCAGTACTTC. This chain joins TRBV7-6 and TRBJ2-7, with 8 nucleotides matching TRBD1. Germline values: CDR1 SGHVS, CDR2 FNYEAQ. This CDR3 contains 13 residues. Unmatched junction bases numbered 6, after V lost 5 bases and J lost 6 bases.

V and J are TRBV28 and TRBJ1-6, with 8 bases fitting TRBD1. J was trimmed by 6 bases and V by 6 bases; bases with no gene match: 10. The CDR3 runs to 16 residues. CDR1 is MDHEN, CDR2 SYDVKM, per germline. The CDR3 nucleotides are TGTGCCAGCAGGGCAGGGGGCGCCCTGGGTAATTCACCCCTCCACTTT. It is translated as CASRAGGALGNSPLHF.

V usage is TRBV10-3 and J usage is TRBJ1-1; a possible D gene is TRBD1 (6 bases). CDR1 is ENHRY, CDR2 SYGVKD, per germline. The CDR3 covers 15 residues. V was pared by 2 bases and J by 3 bases, with 13 bases between. DNA of the CDR3: TGTGCCATCAGTGAGCGCCCGCCAGGGGACACTGAAGCTTTCTTT. Translation gives CAISERPPGDTEAFF.

This clonotype occurred many times. The chain carries TRBV12-3 or TRBV12-4 and TRBJ2-7, with 7 bases that match TRBD1. The length of the CDR3 is 14 residues. Germline trimming cut 5 bases from V and 1 base from J; bases unmatched to any gene: 5. DNA of the CDR3: TGTGCCAGCAGTCGCTCGGGACAGTCCTACGAGCAGTACTTC. It is translated as CASSRSGQSYEQYF.

The rearrangement joins TRBV13 to TRBJ2-2; 12 positions match TRBD2. CDR1 PRHDT and CDR2 FYEKMQ come from the germline V gene (reference sequence). Germline trimming cut 3 bases from V and 4 bases from J; bases unmatched to any gene: 3. The CDR3 consists of 16 residues. The CDR3 spells CASSFRTSGVTGELFF. As DNA, the CDR3 is TGTGCCAGCAGCTTTCGGACTAGCGGGGTCACCGGGGAGCTGTTTTTT.

With respect to this clonotype: Germline is not matched at one junction end, which may reflect a read error. The J gene is TRBJ1-5, the V gene TRBV2, with D uncertain. Germline V gives CDR1 SNHLY, CDR2 FYNNEI. CDR3 length: 12 amino acids. CDR3 nucleotide sequence: TGCGCCAGCAGTGGTGGGTATCAGCCCCAGCATTTT. Its protein product is CASSGGYQPQHF.

The rearrangement joins TRBV27 to TRBJ2-3; tentatively, D is TRBD2 (5 bases). CDR1 MNHEY and CDR2 SMNVEV come from the germline V gene (reference sequence). Deletions cut 4 bases from V and 0 bases from J, with 14 bases between. The CDR3 is 16 amino acids. CDR3 region: CASSWKGASSTDTQYF. Written as DNA, the CDR3 is TGTGCCAGCAGTTGGAAGGGAGCCTCTAGCACAGATACGCAGTATTTT.

The chain links TRBV12-3 or TRBV12-4 to TRBJ2-7, with 8 bases identical to TRBD1. The CDR3 sequence is 16 residues long. With V trimmed by 7 bases and J by 1 base, 12 bases remained unmatched. The CDR3 sequence is CASKGTGDRGSYEQYF. CDR3 sequence (DNA): TGTGCCAGCAAGGGGACAGGCGACCGGGGTTCCTACGAGCAGTACTTC.

For this clonotype: Germline and junction disagree at one end, which may indicate a read error. V usage is TRBV30 and J usage is TRBJ2-3; 9 nucleotides match TRBD1. The V gene's germline CDR1 is GTSNPN and CDR2 SVGIG (reference sequence). This CDR3 is built from 14 residues. This CDR3 is CAWRDRGITGTQYF. In DNA form, the CDR3 reads TGTGCCTGGAGGGACAGGGGAATAACAGGTACGCAGTATTTT. Filled out from reference TRBV30 and TRBJ2-3, the complete variable domain reads SQTIHQWPATLVQPVGSPLSLECTVEGTSNPNLYWYRQAAGRGLQLLFYSVGIGQISSEVPQNLSASRPQDRQFILSSKKLLLSDSGFYLCAWRDRGITGTQYFGPGTRLTVL.

This clonotype was seen repeatedly, ten times or more. The J gene is TRBJ2-1, the V gene TRBV4-1, with D perhaps TRBD1 or TRBD2 (6 bases each). Germline assignment: CDR1 MGHRA and CDR2 YSYEKL. This CDR3 is built from 17 residues. The V end was cut by 3 bases, the J end by 1 base, with 16 bases between. The CDR3 spells CASSQQNTGRSYNEQFF. CDR3 DNA sequence: TGCGCCAGCAGCCAGCAGAACACAGGGAGGTCCTACAATGAGCAGTTCTTC.

The J gene is TRBJ2-7, the V gene TRBV14, with 9 bases matching TRBD1. The germline V gene encodes CDR1 SGHDN and CDR2 FVKESK. The CDR3 covers 16 residues. V was pared by 4 bases and J by 1 base, with 8 bases of the junction left unmatched. This CDR3 is CASSPLTGQGSYEQYF. CDR3 bases: TGTGCCAGCAGCCCACTGACGGGACAGGGATCCTACGAGCAGTACTTC. The whole variable domain, filled in from reference TRBV14 and TRBJ2-7, reads EAGVTQFPSHSVIEKGQTVTLRCDPISGHDNLYWYRRVMGKEIKFLLHFVKESKQDESGMPNNRFLAERTGGTYSTLKVQPAELEDSGVYFCASSPLTGQGSYEQYFGPGTRLTVT.

This clonotype has just a few counts. The chain links TRBV4-2 to TRBJ2-1; 9 nucleotides align to TRBD2. Germline CDR1 reads LGHNA; CDR2 reads YNFKEQ. There are 15 residues in the CDR3. The V segment lost 4 bases and the J segment 5 bases; nucleotides outside the gene matches: 6. CDR3 DNA: TGTGCCAGCAGCCTCGGACTAGCGCGTAACAATGAGCAGTTCTTC. Amino acid sequence: CASSLGLARNNEQFF.

This clonotype was seen ten or more times. The CDR3 sequence is CASSPRESQYF. DNA for the CDR3: TGTGCCAGCAGCCCTCGGGAGTCCCAGTACTTC. The chain joins TRBV5-8 to TRBJ2-5; D possibly corresponds to TRBD2 (6 bases). The CDR3 consists of 11 residues. The ends were cut back, 4 bases at V and 9 bases at J, with 10 bases in the middle. The germline gives CDR1 SGHTS, CDR2 YDEGEE.

Ten or more counts support this clonotype. V is TRBV10-3 and J is TRBJ2-1; 13 nucleotides align to TRBD2. After removal of 6 bases from V and 7 bases from J, the junction contained 12 bases not matched to a gene. Germline-derived CDR1 and CDR2 are ENHRY and SYGVKD. The CDR3 length is 17 residues. CDR3 DNA: TGTGCCATCAGCCCTGGGCCGGGACTAGCGGGGAGTAATGAGCAGTTCTTC. Protein sequence: CAISPGPGLAGSNEQFF.

In this sample, this clonotype turned up a few times. The chain links TRBV5-1 to TRBJ1-6; 7 positions agree with TRBD1. The CDR3 length is 17 residues. V dropped 0 bases and J dropped 9; count of bases not matched to a gene: 12. CDR1 SGHRS and CDR2 YFSETQ come from the germline V gene. The CDR3 region is CASSLVFSGGPISPLHF. DNA for the CDR3: TGCGCCAGCAGCTTGGTTTTTTCAGGGGGGCCGATTTCACCCCTCCACTTT.